This T cell receptor beta chain stems from a study of a mutant IDH1 vaccine in newly diagnosed glioma. About the study: The V12 visit happened in week 35, and the V13 visit happened in week 47.

Time point denoted: week 47, end of study. The investigators gave 300 ug of mutant IDH1 20-mer peptide in each vaccine dose, together with topical imiquimod. About this clone itself: What it binds is not known.

Some clones are missing from TCRdb's copy, which holds only in-frame ones; the method was immunoSEQ multiplex PCR. The sample has 55,000 to 65,000 clones; 75% are singletons. The CDR3 runs to 15 residues. The junction had 2 bases not matched to a gene; V was cut back by 3 bases and J by 2 bases. Germline V gene lookup returns CDR1 SGHDN and CDR2 FVKESK. The clonotype was recovered from a middle-aged man with glioma. The chain employs TRBV14 and TRBJ1-1, with 11 nucleotides matching TRBD1. The source was PBMCs, collected from a glioma patient whose treatment included an IDH1 peptide vaccine. CDR3 sequence: CASSQGTGGNTEAFF. The DNA for the CDR3 is TGTGCCAGCAGCCAGGGGACAGGGGGTAACACTGAAGCTTTCTTT.